The entry below describes one TCR beta chain. Its target is unknown. All of the isolated RNA was reverse transcribed, so expressed TCRB transcripts were sequenced. Sequencing used immunoSEQ multiplex PCR; TCRdb keeps in-frame clones, though not all of them. The data show fewer than 650,000 clones, around a sixth seen once. The source of the sample is a study of beta chain features in type 1 diabetes. The CDR3 sequence is 15 residues long. In germline, CDR1 is SEHNR, CDR2 FQNEAQ (reference sequence). Trimming removed 0 bases at V and 6 bases at J, with 14 bases between. The study's findings and limits: Patients' naive, central memory and Treg TCRB repertoires seemed closer to one another than those of healthy donors. Shorter TCRB CDR3s, moderately but significantly so, marked every one of the four CD4+ subsets in Type 1 diabetes patients.

This chain joins TRBV7-9 and TRBJ1-1; unclear D gene. The TCR was taken from a man aged 18 to 29 in good health. Sample: naive CD4+ T cells from blood. The CDR3 nucleotides read TGTGCCAGCAGCTTAGCGGGTCCCCAAGTCGCTGAAGCTTTCTTT. Translating it yields CASSLAGPQVAEAFF.